This T cell receptor (beta chain) stems from a study of blood T cell repertoires in COVID-19. The wider study: Samples taken during acute and convalescent COVID-19 were collected in the United States, Italy and Spain. Sources were T cells, B-cell-depleted T cells, or PBMCs; the material itself was cDNA or gDNA.

Seattle patients were enrolled during active infection and followed longitudinally. Original processing notes: Amplification of reference gene primers provided the estimated nucleated cell counts. Clones were sequenced by immunoSEQ multiplex PCR, and TCRdb holds only the in-frame ones, with some missing. The V and J calls and clone size are taken from that table; D and trimming were inferred from the DNA. In the table there are nearly 110,000 clones, 70% to 80% of which are singletons. Sample: peripheral blood. The source of this sequence is a man aged 80 or over with COVID-19, enrolled during active disease.

The CDR3 DNA reads TGTGCCAGCAGCGCCAACCCCGGGACTTCAAACATTCAGTACTTC. This translates into CASSANPGTSNIQYF. The chain recombines TRBV5-6 with TRBJ2-4, with a weak D call TRBD2 (6 bases). Trimming removed 4 bases from V and 6 bases from J, with 17 bases in between. The CDR3 spans 15 residues. The germline gives CDR1 SGHDT, CDR2 YYEEEE.